Following are 4 T cell receptor beta chains from one sample sequenced in a study of blood T cell repertoires in COVID-19 (dated by TCRdb to 2020 to 2021). Preparation of the library involved the immunoSEQ multiplex PCR assay. The table was pulled from immuneACCESS by TCRdb, which kept in-frame rearrangements only. Such tables lose some clones; where checked, under half of the loss comes from unresolved V genes, and the rest has no known cause. This sample gives 250,000 to 350,000 clones in total; 80% to 90% of them show up just once. Around 3% of the sample lies in the top ten. Input material: peripheral blood. Receptors originate from a woman aged 30 to 39 with active or convalescent COVID-19.

CDR3 sequence: CASSTRGFGANVLTF. As DNA, the CDR3 is TGTGCCAGCAGTACCAGGGGCTTCGGGGCCAACGTCCTGACTTTC. The V and J genes are TRBV6-2 or TRBV6-3 and TRBJ2-6; the D gene is possibly TRBD1 (6 bases). Trimming shortened V by 5 bases and J by 4 bases, and 12 bases separated the two germline ends. The CDR3 has 15 residues. Germline CDR1 is MNHEY and CDR2 is SVGEGT.

Here the CDR3 DNA reads TGTGCCAGCACCCCGACAGGGGGCTATAATTCACCCCTCCACTTT. It is translated as CASTPTGGYNSPLHF. The V and J genes are TRBV6-5 and TRBJ1-6, with TRBD1 identical over 9 bases. This CDR3 comprises 15 residues. The germline gives CDR1 MNHEY, CDR2 SVGAGI. The V gene end was trimmed by 7 bases and the J gene end by 3 bases; junction bases not matched to a gene: 4.

The rearrangement joins TRBV7-9 to TRBJ1-1; the D is unclear. This CDR3 is 15 amino acids long. Trimming pared 5 bases from V and 0 bases from J, leaving 13 bases between. The germline CDR1 and CDR2 sequences are SEHNR and FQNEAQ (reference sequence). The CDR3 DNA follows: TGTGCCAGCAGCACGAGAGATAGTCTGAACACTGAAGCTTTCTTT. This gives the protein CASSTRDSLNTEAFF.

This rearrangement joins TRBV19 to TRBJ2-2, with D perhaps TRBD2 (6 bases). Trimming stripped 9 bases from V and 2 bases from J, with 13 bases between. Germline-derived CDR1 and CDR2 are LNHDA and SQIVND (reference sequence). The CDR3 has 14 amino acids. In DNA, the CDR3 is TGTGCCAGCGGCGGGACGGCAAACACCGGGGAGCTGTTTTTT. It specifies CASGGTANTGELFF.